This entry lists 6 T cell receptor beta chains sequenced from one sample in a study of CD4+ T cells in melanoma. Sequencing used immunoSEQ multiplex PCR; TCRdb keeps in-frame clones, though not all of them. The sample carries 9,500 or so clones, nearly 80% recorded once. The source material was cells from a culture (not recorded whether cultured in vitro). These receptor sequences come from a human donor with melanoma.

The chain has TRBV9 and TRBJ2-6; no reliable D call. CDR1 and CDR2 (germline): SGDLS, YYNGEE. The CDR3 is 14 residues long. The V and J ends lost 3 bases and 0 bases respectively, with 4 bases between them. The CDR3 here is CASSAVSGANVLTF. CDR3 DNA: TGTGCCAGCAGCGCAGTCTCTGGGGCCAACGTCCTGACTTTC.

CDR3 in amino acids: CASSLSPTGKLFF. The CDR3 DNA reads TGTGCCAGCAGCTTATCCCCCACGGGAAAACTGTTTTTT. This chain joins TRBV7-2 and TRBJ1-4; D gene ambiguous. Germline V gives CDR1 SGHTA, CDR2 FQGNSA. This CDR3 has 13 amino acids. Between the trimmed V and J ends, which lost 2 bases and 10 bases, there was a span of 11 bases.

The chain uses TRBV13 and TRBJ1-4, with 9 nucleotides matching TRBD1. Germline V gives CDR1 PRHDT, CDR2 FYEKMQ (reference sequence). Losses at the gene ends were 6 bases for V and 8 bases for J; bases not matched to a gene: 7. This CDR3 has 14 amino acids. The CDR3 sequence is CASRRTGELEKLFF. CDR3 sequence (DNA): TGTGCCAGCAGACGGACAGGGGAGTTGGAAAAACTGTTTTTT.

V gene TRBV6-5 combines with J gene TRBJ1-2, with D possibly TRBD1 on 5 matching bases. Trimming left V 4 bases short and J 11 bases short, with 14 bases between. CDR1 is MNHEY, CDR2 SVGAGI, per germline. CDR3 length: 12 residues. The CDR3 sequence is CASSSGTLSYTF. CDR3 DNA: TGTGCCAGCAGTTCCGGGACCCTGAGTTACACCTTC.

This clone occurred a few times. V is TRBV27 and J is TRBJ2-2; no clear D. The germline V gene has CDR1 MNHEY and CDR2 SMNVEV (reference sequence). Trimming pared 3 bases from V and 6 bases from J, leaving 8 bases between. The CDR3 covers 13 residues. The chain's CDR3 is CASSFMFPGELFF. The CDR3 DNA sequence: TGTGCCAGCAGTTTTATGTTTCCCGGGGAGCTGTTTTTT.

This chain links TRBV6-5 with TRBJ1-4, with 10 bases matching TRBD1. CDR1 and CDR2 from the germline V gene are MNHEY and SVGAGI. Germline trimming cut 7 bases from V and 7 bases from J; bases unmatched to any gene: 3. The CDR3 spans 13 residues. The CDR3 loop reads CASKTGGGEKLFF. The CDR3 DNA reads TGTGCCAGCAAGACAGGGGGCGGTGAAAAACTGTTTTTT.